Listed below are T cell receptor beta chains from one sample, sequenced in a study of blood T cell repertoires in COVID-19. Repertoires were generated with immunoSEQ multiplex PCR, while TCRdb's copy carries only in-frame clones and drops some. The sample yields fewer than 120,000 clones, 72% seen once. Sequencing was performed on peripheral blood. The source of these receptors is a woman aged 60-75 years with acute or convalescent COVID-19. Each CDR3 is given with its conserved first and last residue. The order of the fields is D gene, V gene, CDR3 length, J gene, clone size, CDR3 DNA, CDR3 protein. D genes are given only for firm matches. Part of the rows lack a size; the others show once, few, many or a class for expanded clones.

D gene: TRBD1
V gene: TRBV3-1/TRBV3-2
CDR3 length: 15
J gene: TRBJ1-4
clone size: .
CDR3 DNA: TGTGCCAGCAGCCAAGCGATTGCTGGACAGGTTGTACTGTTTTTT
CDR3 protein: CASSQAIAGQVVLFF

D gene: .
V gene: TRBV29-1
CDR3 length: 14
J gene: TRBJ1-2
clone size: .
CDR3 DNA: TGCAGCGATGGGGTTAGGACAGCTAACTATGGCTACACCTTC
CDR3 protein: CSDGVRTANYGYTF

D gene: TRBD1
V gene: TRBV6-5
CDR3 length: 14
J gene: TRBJ1-1
clone size: .
CDR3 DNA: TGTGCCAGCACTGCGGACAGGGGGGACACTGAAGCTTTCTTT
CDR3 protein: CASTADRGDTEAFF

D gene: .
V gene: TRBV2
CDR3 length: 16
J gene: TRBJ1-5
clone size: .
CDR3 DNA: TGTGCCAGCAGGGGTTTGGAGGGGCAGAGCAATCAGCCCCAGCATTTT
CDR3 protein: CASRGLEGQSNQPQHF

D gene: .
V gene: TRBV19
CDR3 length: 14
J gene: TRBJ1-2
clone size: .
CDR3 DNA: TGTGCCAGTAGTGCCGGGGGAAATAGCTATGGCTACACCTTC
CDR3 protein: CASSAGGNSYGYTF

D gene: TRBD1
V gene: TRBV27
CDR3 length: 16
J gene: TRBJ1-2
clone size: .
CDR3 DNA: TGTGCCAGCAGTTCACTAAACGGACAGGGGGCATATGGCTACACCTTC
CDR3 protein: CASSSLNGQGAYGYTF

D gene: .
V gene: TRBV28
CDR3 length: 14
J gene: TRBJ1-2
clone size: once
CDR3 DNA: TGTGCCAGCAGCGAGTTCCGGGGGAACTATGGCTACACCTTC
CDR3 protein: CASSEFRGNYGYTF

D gene: .
V gene: TRBV18
CDR3 length: 16
J gene: TRBJ1-1
clone size: .
CDR3 DNA: TGTGCCAGCTCACCACAGCCAGGAACCCTGAAAACTGAAGCTTTCTTT
CDR3 protein: CASSPQPGTLKTEAFF

D gene: .
V gene: TRBV6-6
CDR3 length: 14
J gene: TRBJ2-7
clone size: .
CDR3 DNA: TGTGCCAGCAGACCAAACCGGGACATGTACGAGCAGTACTTC
CDR3 protein: CASRPNRDMYEQYF

D gene: .
V gene: TRBV14
CDR3 length: 13
J gene: TRBJ1-1
clone size: few
CDR3 DNA: TGTGCCAGCAGCCAAGATCACAGCGGGGAAGCTTTCTTT
CDR3 protein: CASSQDHSGEAFF

D gene: TRBD2
V gene: TRBV4-3
CDR3 length: 15
J gene: TRBJ2-1
clone size: .
CDR3 DNA: TGCGCCAGCAGCCAACCTAGCGGGGGCCGAAATGAGCAGTTCTTC
CDR3 protein: CASSQPSGGRNEQFF

D gene: .
V gene: TRBV19
CDR3 length: 11
J gene: TRBJ1-1
clone size: .
CDR3 DNA: TGTGCCAGTAGTATATCCGCTGAAGCTTTCTTT
CDR3 protein: CASSISAEAFF

D gene: .
V gene: TRBV5-1
CDR3 length: 15
J gene: TRBJ2-5
clone size: .
CDR3 DNA: TGCGCCAGCAGCTTCCAAGAGGGGGGGCAGGAGACCCAGTACTTC
CDR3 protein: CASSFQEGGQETQYF

D gene: TRBD1
V gene: TRBV24-1
CDR3 length: 15
J gene: TRBJ2-1
clone size: .
CDR3 DNA: TGTGCCACCAGTGATTCGACAGGGTTAGACAATGAGCAGTTCTTC
CDR3 protein: CATSDSTGLDNEQFF

D gene: .
V gene: TRBV6-5
CDR3 length: 15
J gene: TRBJ1-4
clone size: .
CDR3 DNA: TGTGCCAGCAGTTACGGTGCGGGAGAGTTTGAAAAACTGTTTTTT
CDR3 protein: CASSYGAGEFEKLFF

D gene: .
V gene: TRBV24-1
CDR3 length: 12
J gene: TRBJ1-5
clone size: .
CDR3 DNA: TGTGCCACCAGTGACCTCAAGGGGGCCCAGCATTTT
CDR3 protein: CATSDLKGAQHF

D gene: .
V gene: TRBV12-3/TRBV12-4
CDR3 length: 13
J gene: TRBJ1-2
clone size: .
CDR3 DNA: TGTGCCAGCAGTTTACACGGGGGGGATGGCTACACCTTC
CDR3 protein: CASSLHGGDGYTF

D gene: TRBD1
V gene: TRBV30
CDR3 length: 14
J gene: TRBJ1-5
clone size: .
CDR3 DNA: TGTGCCTGGAGTCTCGACAGGGGAAATCAGCCCCAGCATTTT
CDR3 protein: CAWSLDRGNQPQHF

D gene: .
V gene: TRBV12-5
CDR3 length: 12
J gene: TRBJ1-1
clone size: .
CDR3 DNA: TGTGCTAGTGGTTTTAGCGGCACTGAAGCTTTCTTT
CDR3 protein: CASGFSGTEAFF

D gene: .
V gene: TRBV6-5
CDR3 length: 15
J gene: TRBJ1-5
clone size: .
CDR3 DNA: TGTGCCAGCAGTTACCAGCAGGGTACGAATCAGCCCCAGCATTTT
CDR3 protein: CASSYQQGTNQPQHF

D gene: TRBD2
V gene: TRBV18
CDR3 length: 18
J gene: TRBJ2-7
clone size: once
CDR3 DNA: TGTGCCAGCTCCCGCCTCACAGGACTAGCGGGGGGGCTAAACGAGCAGTACTTC
CDR3 protein: CASSRLTGLAGGLNEQYF

D gene: .
V gene: TRBV11-1
CDR3 length: 14
J gene: TRBJ1-4
clone size: .
CDR3 DNA: TGTGCCAGCAGCCGCCAGGGCCATAACGAAAAACTGTTTTTT
CDR3 protein: CASSRQGHNEKLFF

D gene: TRBD1
V gene: TRBV5-1
CDR3 length: 14
J gene: TRBJ1-2
clone size: .
CDR3 DNA: TGCGCCAGCAGCTTCTCAGGGGGCGGTTATGGCTACACCTTC
CDR3 protein: CASSFSGGGYGYTF

D gene: TRBD1
V gene: TRBV5-1
CDR3 length: 15
J gene: TRBJ1-2
clone size: few
CDR3 DNA: TGCGCCAGCACCCCCCGGGCAGGGGGGAACTATGGCTACACCTTC
CDR3 protein: CASTPRAGGNYGYTF

D gene: .
V gene: TRBV18
CDR3 length: 15
J gene: TRBJ1-5
clone size: .
CDR3 DNA: TGTGCCAGCTCACCGTCAACAGGGCACAATCAGCCCCAGCATTTT
CDR3 protein: CASSPSTGHNQPQHF

D gene: TRBD2
V gene: TRBV30
CDR3 length: 16
J gene: TRBJ2-1
clone size: .
CDR3 DNA: TGTGCCTCGGCGGCGGCCCGAGGGCGGGGGGGCGCGGGTCGGTTCTTC
CDR3 protein: CASAAARGRGGAGRFF

D gene: TRBD2
V gene: TRBV7-9
CDR3 length: 16
J gene: TRBJ2-3
clone size: .
CDR3 DNA: TGTGCCAGCAGCGGAGGAGGGAGCGGGAGGGGAGATACGCAGTATTTT
CDR3 protein: CASSGGGSGRGDTQYF

D gene: .
V gene: TRBV5-4
CDR3 length: 13
J gene: TRBJ1-2
clone size: .
CDR3 DNA: TGTGCCAGCAGCGCCGACAGAAACTATGGCTACACCTTC
CDR3 protein: CASSADRNYGYTF

D gene: .
V gene: TRBV4-1
CDR3 length: 14
J gene: TRBJ1-6
clone size: .
CDR3 DNA: TGCGCCAGCAGCCGGATGACAGGCGGTGAACCCCTCCACTTT
CDR3 protein: CASSRMTGGEPLHF

D gene: TRBD1
V gene: TRBV5-8
CDR3 length: 13
J gene: TRBJ1-2
clone size: .
CDR3 DNA: TGTGCCAGCAGCTCGACAGGGCGGGCGGGCTACACCTTC
CDR3 protein: CASSSTGRAGYTF

D gene: TRBD1
V gene: TRBV30
CDR3 length: 16
J gene: TRBJ1-6
clone size: .
CDR3 DNA: TGTGCCTGGAAGCCCCGGGACAGGGGGTATAATTCACCCCTCCACTTT
CDR3 protein: CAWKPRDRGYNSPLHF

D gene: .
V gene: TRBV20-1
CDR3 length: 11
J gene: TRBJ1-1
clone size: few
CDR3 DNA: TGCAGTGCTCCAGGGGAGACTGAAGCTTTCTTT
CDR3 protein: CSAPGETEAFF

D gene: TRBD2
V gene: TRBV19
CDR3 length: 14
J gene: TRBJ2-1
clone size: .
CDR3 DNA: TGTGCCAGTAGTAGGGTAGCGGGGAACAATGAGCAGTTCTTC
CDR3 protein: CASSRVAGNNEQFF

D gene: TRBD1
V gene: TRBV7-9
CDR3 length: 15
J gene: TRBJ2-2
clone size: .
CDR3 DNA: TGTGCCAGCCCTCACGGACAGGTGGGCACCGGGGAGCTGTTTTTT
CDR3 protein: CASPHGQVGTGELFF

D gene: TRBD1
V gene: TRBV3-1/TRBV3-2
CDR3 length: 14
J gene: TRBJ1-2
clone size: .
CDR3 DNA: TGTGCCAGCAGCCTTACAGGGGTCAACTATGGCTACACCTTC
CDR3 protein: CASSLTGVNYGYTF

D gene: TRBD2
V gene: TRBV9
CDR3 length: 17
J gene: TRBJ2-3
clone size: .
CDR3 DNA: TGTGCCAGCAGCGTCGACGGACTAGCGGGGGGCACAGATACGCAGTATTTT
CDR3 protein: CASSVDGLAGGTDTQYF

D gene: .
V gene: TRBV5-5
CDR3 length: 17
J gene: TRBJ1-2
clone size: .
CDR3 DNA: TGTGCCAGCAGCACCGGCGGCGGGGGGAGGGCTAACTATGGCTACACCTTC
CDR3 protein: CASSTGGGGRANYGYTF

D gene: TRBD2
V gene: TRBV10-3
CDR3 length: 13
J gene: TRBJ2-7
clone size: .
CDR3 DNA: TGTGCCACCGGGGGAGGGCCCGGGTACGAGCAGTACTTC
CDR3 protein: CATGGGPGYEQYF

D gene: TRBD1
V gene: TRBV28
CDR3 length: 12
J gene: TRBJ2-4
clone size: .
CDR3 DNA: TGTGCCAGCAGGACAGGGGAGAACATTCAGTACTTC
CDR3 protein: CASRTGENIQYF

D gene: TRBD1
V gene: TRBV28
CDR3 length: 15
J gene: TRBJ1-1
clone size: once
CDR3 DNA: TGTGCCAGCAGGCAGGGGGGGACAGGCGACACTGAAGCTTTCTTT
CDR3 protein: CASRQGGTGDTEAFF

D gene: .
V gene: TRBV28
CDR3 length: 14
J gene: TRBJ1-5
clone size: .
CDR3 DNA: TGTGCCAGCATGTCAGGGGAGATGGGTCAGCCCCAGCATTTT
CDR3 protein: CASMSGEMGQPQHF